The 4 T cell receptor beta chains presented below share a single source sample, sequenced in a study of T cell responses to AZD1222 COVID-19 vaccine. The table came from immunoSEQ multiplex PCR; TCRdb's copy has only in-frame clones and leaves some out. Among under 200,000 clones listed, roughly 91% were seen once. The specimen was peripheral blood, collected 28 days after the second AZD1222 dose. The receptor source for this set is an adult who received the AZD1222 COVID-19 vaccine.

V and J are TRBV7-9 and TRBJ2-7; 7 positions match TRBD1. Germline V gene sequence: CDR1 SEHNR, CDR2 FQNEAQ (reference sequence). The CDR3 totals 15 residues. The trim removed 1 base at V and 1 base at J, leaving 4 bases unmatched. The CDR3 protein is CASSLGQGSSYEQYF. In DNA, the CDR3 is TGTGCCAGCAGCTTAGGACAGGGAAGTTCCTACGAGCAGTACTTC.

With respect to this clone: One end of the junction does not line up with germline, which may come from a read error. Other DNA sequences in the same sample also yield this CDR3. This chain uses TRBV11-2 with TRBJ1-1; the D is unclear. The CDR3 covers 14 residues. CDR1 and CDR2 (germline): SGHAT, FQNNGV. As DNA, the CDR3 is TGTGCCAGTAGCTCCAGACTCGCGGCCTATGAAGCTTTCTTT. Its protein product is CASSSRLAAYEAFF. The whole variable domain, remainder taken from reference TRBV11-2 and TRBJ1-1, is EAGVAQSPRYKIIEKRQSVAFWCNPISGHATLYWYQQILGQGPKLLIQFQNNGVVDDSQLPKDRFSAERLKGVDSTLKIQPAKLEDSAVYLCASSSRLAAYEAFFGQGTRLTVV.

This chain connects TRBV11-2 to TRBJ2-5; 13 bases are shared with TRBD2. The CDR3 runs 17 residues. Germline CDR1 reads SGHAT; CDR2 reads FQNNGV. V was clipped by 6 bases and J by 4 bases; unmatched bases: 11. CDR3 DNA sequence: TGTGCCAGCAGGGGGTCCACTAGCGGGAGGGCCCCAGAGACCCAGTACTTC. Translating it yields CASRGSTSGRAPETQYF.

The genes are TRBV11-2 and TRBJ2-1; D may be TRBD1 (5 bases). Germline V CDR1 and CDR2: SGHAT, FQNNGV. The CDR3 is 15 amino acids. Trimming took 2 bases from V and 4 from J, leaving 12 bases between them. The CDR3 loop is CASSLTATVYNEQFF. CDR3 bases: TGTGCCAGCAGCTTAACCGCGACAGTTTACAATGAGCAGTTCTTC.